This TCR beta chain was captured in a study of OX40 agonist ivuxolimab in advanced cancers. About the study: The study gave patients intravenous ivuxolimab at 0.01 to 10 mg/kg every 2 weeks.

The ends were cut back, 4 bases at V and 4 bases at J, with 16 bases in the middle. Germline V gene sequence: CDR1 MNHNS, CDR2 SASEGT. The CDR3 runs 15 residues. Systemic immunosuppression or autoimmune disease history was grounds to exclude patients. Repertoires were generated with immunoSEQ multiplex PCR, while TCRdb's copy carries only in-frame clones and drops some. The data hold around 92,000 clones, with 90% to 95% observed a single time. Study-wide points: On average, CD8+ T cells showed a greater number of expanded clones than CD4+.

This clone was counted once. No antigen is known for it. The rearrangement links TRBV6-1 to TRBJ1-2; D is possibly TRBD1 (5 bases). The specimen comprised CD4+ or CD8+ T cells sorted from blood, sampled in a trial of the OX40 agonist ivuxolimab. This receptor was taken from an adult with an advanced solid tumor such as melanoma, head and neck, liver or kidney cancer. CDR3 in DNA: TGTGCCAGCAGTGTCGGGGCGGGGAGTTTCTATGGCTACACCTTC. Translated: CASSVGAGSFYGYTF.